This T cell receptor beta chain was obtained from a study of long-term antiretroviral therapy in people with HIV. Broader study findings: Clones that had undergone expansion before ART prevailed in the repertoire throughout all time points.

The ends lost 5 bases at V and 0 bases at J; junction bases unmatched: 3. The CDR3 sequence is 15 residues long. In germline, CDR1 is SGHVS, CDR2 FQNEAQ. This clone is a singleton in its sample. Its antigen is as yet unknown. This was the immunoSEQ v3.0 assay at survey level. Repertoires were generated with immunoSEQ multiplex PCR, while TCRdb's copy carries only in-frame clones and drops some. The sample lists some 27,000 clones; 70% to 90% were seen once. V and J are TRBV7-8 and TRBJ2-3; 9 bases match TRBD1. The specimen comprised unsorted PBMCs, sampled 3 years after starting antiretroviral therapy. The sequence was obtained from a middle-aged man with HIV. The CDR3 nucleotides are TGTGCCAGCAGCAACAGGGGGCGAAGCACAGATACGCAGTATTTT. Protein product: CASSNRGRSTDTQYF.